What follows are 4 T cell receptor beta chains derived from one specimen sequenced in a study of blood T cell repertoires in COVID-19. Produced via immunoSEQ multiplex PCR; TCRdb's table is partial and in-frame only. This table has hundreds of thousands of clones, 70% to 90% appearing once. Sequenced: PBMCs or T cells enriched from blood (not recorded which). Receptors originate from a woman aged 18-30 years with acute COVID-19.

This sequence joins TRBV5-8 and TRBJ1-1, with 8 bases aligning to TRBD1. Looked up from germline, CDR1 is SGHTS and CDR2 is YDEGEE. This CDR3 has 17 residues. J lost 2 bases, V lost 1 base, and 10 bases had no gene match. The CDR3: CASSLINRGALNTEAFF. In DNA, the CDR3 is TGTGCCAGCAGCTTGATAAACAGGGGGGCGTTAAACACTGAAGCTTTCTTT.

This rearrangement joins TRBV29-1 to TRBJ2-2; D is undetermined. The V and J ends lost 8 bases and 3 bases respectively, with 10 bases between them. There are 12 residues in the CDR3. Germline V lookup: CDR1 SQVTM, CDR2 ANQGSEA. The CDR3 bases are TGCAGCCACCTCGGAGACACCGGGGAGCTGTTTTTT. Translated, it gives CSHLGDTGELFF.

On this clone itself: Other nucleotide sequences in the sample specify the same CDR3. V is TRBV27 and J is TRBJ1-5; 9 bases agree with TRBD1. This CDR3 spans 14 amino acids. V was pared by 4 bases and J by 7 bases, with 5 bases of the junction left unmatched. The germline V gene encodes CDR1 MNHEY and CDR2 SMNVEV (reference sequence). The DNA for the CDR3 is TGTGCCAGCAGTTCTGGACAGGGGAACCAGCCCCAGCATTTT. Translating gives CASSSGQGNQPQHF.

The rearrangement links TRBV9 to TRBJ2-1; D is unclear. The V end was cut by 0 bases, the J end by 8 bases, with 6 bases between. Germline V gene lookup returns CDR1 SGDLS and CDR2 YYNGEE. The CDR3 is made up of 12 amino acids. The CDR3 coding sequence is TGTGCCAGCAGCGTAGGTGTCGATGAGCAGTTCTTC. Encoded protein: CASSVGVDEQFF.